One T cell receptor beta chain is described in this entry. Its antigen is currently unknown. Germline V gene lookup returns CDR1 SQVTM and CDR2 ANQGSEA. The CDR3 is 11 amino acids. V was pared by 7 bases and J by 5 bases, with 11 bases between. The record originates from a study of post-analysis software for immune sequencing data. Presence of unique molecular identifiers characterized the TCR beta cDNA libraries. TCRdb analysed the PCR reads with MiXCR anew, one entry per CDR3 protein. The data hold about 570,000 distinct CDR3 sequences, with around 36% observed a single time. The study, taken as a whole, reports: Controls showed significantly higher normalized Chao1 diversity than did multiple sclerosis patients. Among a handful of TRBV segments more frequent in patients than controls were TRBV5-6, TRBV5-1 and TRBV20-1.

The receptor was derived from a girl aged 2-17 years with multiple sclerosis. Sequencing used blood. The chain employs TRBV29-1 and TRBJ2-5; the D gene is possibly TRBD1 (8 bases). CDR3 region: CSAQGGETQYF. As DNA, the CDR3 is TGCAGCGCACAGGGGGGGGAGACCCAGTACTTC.